The present T cell receptor beta chain was sequenced within a study of Tregs in tolerant kidney transplant recipients. Clones were sequenced by immunoSEQ multiplex PCR, and TCRdb holds only the in-frame ones, with some missing. This sample has 100,000 to 150,000 clones, with roughly 93% found just once. Unstimulated regulatory T cells (CD4+CD25+CD127-), CD4+CD25- non-regulatory cells, CD4 and CD8 cells were FACS-sorted from thawed PBMCs. This CDR3 is 15 amino acids long. This chain uses TRBV7-5 with TRBJ2-5; the table calls TRBD1, which could not be checked here. TRBV7-5 is classified as a pseudogene. This TCR was sampled from a human donor in good health. Sequenced sample: CD4+ T cells from blood. For the CDR3, the DNA is TGTGTCAGAAGCTGGCGACATGCTGACCGCAAGACCCAGTACTTC. Its protein product is CVRSWRHADRKTQYF.